This TCR beta chain was observed in a study of PD-1 blockade in classical Hodgkin lymphoma. Some clones are missing from TCRdb's copy, which holds only in-frame ones; the method was immunoSEQ multiplex PCR. Found here are 25,000 to 30,000 clones, roughly 90% of them singletons; the top ten hold 0.35%. Findings and limits, study-wide: Healthy donors reportedly exceeded newly diagnosed patients in baseline TCR diversity.

This clone was seen only once. What it recognizes is unknown. This sample's time point: newly diagnosed, previously untreated cHL patient sample. Thawed PBMCs were the source of CD4+ T cells, purified by magnetic negative selection. Germline V gives CDR1 LNHDA, CDR2 SQIVND (reference sequence). Trimming removed 6 bases from V and 4 bases from J; junction bases left unmatched: 5. This CDR3 contains 14 residues. The receptor comes from a human donor with classical Hodgkin lymphoma. V is TRBV19 and J is TRBJ2-5; 10 bases align to TRBD2. Sequencing was done on a sample of CD4+ T cells from blood. The CDR3 spells CASRVAGGGETQYF. CDR3 coding DNA: TGTGCCAGTAGGGTAGCGGGAGGAGGAGAGACCCAGTACTTC.